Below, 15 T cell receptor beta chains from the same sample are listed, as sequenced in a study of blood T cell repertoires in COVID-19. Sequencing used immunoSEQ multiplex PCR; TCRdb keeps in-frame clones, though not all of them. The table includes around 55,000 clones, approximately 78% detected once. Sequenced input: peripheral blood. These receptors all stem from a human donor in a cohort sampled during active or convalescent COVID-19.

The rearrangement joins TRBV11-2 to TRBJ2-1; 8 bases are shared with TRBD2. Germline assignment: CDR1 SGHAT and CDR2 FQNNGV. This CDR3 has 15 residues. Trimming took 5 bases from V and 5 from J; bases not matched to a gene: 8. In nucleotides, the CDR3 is TGTGCCAGCAGCCCACAAGCGGGGGTTAACAATGAGCAGTTCTTC. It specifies CASSPQAGVNNEQFF.

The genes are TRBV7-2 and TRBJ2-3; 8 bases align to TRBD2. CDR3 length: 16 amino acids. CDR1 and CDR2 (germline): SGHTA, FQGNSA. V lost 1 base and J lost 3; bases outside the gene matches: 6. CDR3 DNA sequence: TGTGCCAGCAGCTTAGGGGCACTAGCGGTAACAGATACGCAGTATTTT. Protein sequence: CASSLGALAVTDTQYF.

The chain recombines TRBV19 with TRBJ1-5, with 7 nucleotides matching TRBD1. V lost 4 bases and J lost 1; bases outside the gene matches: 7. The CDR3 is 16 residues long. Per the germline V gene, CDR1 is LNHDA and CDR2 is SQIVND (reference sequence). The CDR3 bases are TGTGCCAGTAGTAGACAGGGATTGGAGAGCAATCAGCCCCAGCATTTT. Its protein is CASSRQGLESNQPQHF.

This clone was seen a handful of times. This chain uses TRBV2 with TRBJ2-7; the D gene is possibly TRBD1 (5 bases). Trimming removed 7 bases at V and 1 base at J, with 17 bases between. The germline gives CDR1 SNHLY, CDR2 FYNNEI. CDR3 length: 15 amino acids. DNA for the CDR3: TGTGCCAGCACTCTCAGGGTGGTCGGGTCCTACGAGCAGTACTTC. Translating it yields CASTLRVVGSYEQYF.

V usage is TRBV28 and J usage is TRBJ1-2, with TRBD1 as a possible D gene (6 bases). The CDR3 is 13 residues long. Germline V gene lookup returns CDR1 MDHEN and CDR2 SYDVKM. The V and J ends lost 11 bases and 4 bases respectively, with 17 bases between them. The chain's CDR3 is CASRGGAGYGYTF. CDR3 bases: TGTGCCTCCAGGGGAGGGGCGGGCTATGGCTACACCTTC.

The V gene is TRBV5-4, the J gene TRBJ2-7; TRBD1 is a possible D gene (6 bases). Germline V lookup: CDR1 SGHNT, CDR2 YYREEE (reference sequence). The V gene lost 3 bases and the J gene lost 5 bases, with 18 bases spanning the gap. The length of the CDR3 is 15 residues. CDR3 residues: CASSYPGDKGHEQYF. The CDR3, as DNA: TGTGCCAGCAGCTACCCCGGGGACAAAGGCCACGAGCAGTACTTC.

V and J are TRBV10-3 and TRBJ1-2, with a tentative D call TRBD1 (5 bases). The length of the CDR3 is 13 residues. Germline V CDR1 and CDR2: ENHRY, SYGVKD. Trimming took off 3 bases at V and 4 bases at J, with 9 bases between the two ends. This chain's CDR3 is CAISDGTFYGYTF. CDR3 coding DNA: TGTGCCATCAGTGACGGGACTTTCTATGGCTACACCTTC.

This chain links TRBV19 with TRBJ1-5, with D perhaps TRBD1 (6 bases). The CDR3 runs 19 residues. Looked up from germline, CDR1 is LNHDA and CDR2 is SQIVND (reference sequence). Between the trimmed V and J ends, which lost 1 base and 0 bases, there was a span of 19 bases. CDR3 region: CASSIGWGQGEGSNQPQHF. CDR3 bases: TGTGCCAGTAGTATAGGTTGGGGGCAGGGCGAGGGTAGCAATCAGCCCCAGCATTTT. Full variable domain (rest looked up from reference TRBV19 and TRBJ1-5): DGGITQSPKYLFRKEGQNVTLSCEQNLNHDAMYWYRQDPGQGLRLIYYSQIVNDFQKGDIAEGYSVSREKKESFPLTVTSAQKNPTAFYLCASSIGWGQGEGSNQPQHFGDGTRLSIL.

The CDR3, as DNA: TGTGCCAGCAGTTCACAGGGGGACTATGGCTACACCTTC. Amino acid sequence: CASSSQGDYGYTF. This chain connects TRBV6-2 or TRBV6-3 to TRBJ1-2, with TRBD1 matching over 8 bases. The length of the CDR3 is 13 residues. Germline trimming cut 4 bases from V and 3 bases from J; bases unmatched to any gene: 1. Germline CDR1 is MNHEY and CDR2 is SVGEGT.

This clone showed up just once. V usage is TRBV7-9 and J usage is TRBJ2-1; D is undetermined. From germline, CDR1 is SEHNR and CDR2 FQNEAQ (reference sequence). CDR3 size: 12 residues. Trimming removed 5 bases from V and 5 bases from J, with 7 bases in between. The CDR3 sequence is CASSPVDNEQFF. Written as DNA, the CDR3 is TGTGCCAGCAGCCCAGTGGACAATGAGCAGTTCTTC.

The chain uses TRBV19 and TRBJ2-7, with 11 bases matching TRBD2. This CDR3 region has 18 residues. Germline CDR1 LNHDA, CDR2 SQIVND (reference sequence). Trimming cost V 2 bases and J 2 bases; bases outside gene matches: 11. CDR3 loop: CASSIRSSGGPFPYEQYF. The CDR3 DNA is TGTGCCAGTAGTATAAGGTCTAGCGGGGGGCCGTTCCCCTACGAGCAGTACTTC.

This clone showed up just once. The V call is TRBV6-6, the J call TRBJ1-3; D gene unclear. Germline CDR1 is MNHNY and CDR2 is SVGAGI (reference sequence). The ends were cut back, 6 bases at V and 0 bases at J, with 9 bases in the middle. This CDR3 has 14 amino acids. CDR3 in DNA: TGTGCCAGCAGCCGGGGAAACTCTGGAAACACCATATATTTT. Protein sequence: CASSRGNSGNTIYF.

Here the CDR3 DNA reads TGCAGCGTTGAAAAGGGGGAGAGGATCTATGGCTACACCTTC. As protein: CSVEKGERIYGYTF. The rearrangement uses TRBV29-1 and TRBJ1-2, with a weak D call TRBD1 (6 bases). Trimming shortened V by 2 bases and J by 4 bases, and 14 bases separated the two germline ends. CDR1 is SQVTM, CDR2 ANQGSEA, per germline. This CDR3 contains 14 residues.

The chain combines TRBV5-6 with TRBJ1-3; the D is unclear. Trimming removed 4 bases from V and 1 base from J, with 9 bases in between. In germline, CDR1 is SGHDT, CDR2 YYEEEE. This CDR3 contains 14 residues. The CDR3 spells CASSPGRSGNTIYF. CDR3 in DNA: TGTGCCAGCAGCCCGGGAAGGTCTGGAAACACCATATATTTT.

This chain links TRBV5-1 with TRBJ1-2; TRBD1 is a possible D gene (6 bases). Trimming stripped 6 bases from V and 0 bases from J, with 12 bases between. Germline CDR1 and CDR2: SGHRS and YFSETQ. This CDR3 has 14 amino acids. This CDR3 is CASTGQLANYGYTF. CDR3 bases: TGCGCCAGCACCGGACAGTTAGCTAACTATGGCTACACCTTC.